This T cell receptor beta chain was documented in a study of CD4 T cells in relation to SARS-CoV-2 and coronaviruses. Repertoires were generated with immunoSEQ multiplex PCR, while TCRdb's copy carries only in-frame clones and drops some. The sample includes 22,000 or so clones, 65% to 70% of them seen just once. The unexposed donors gave CD4+ T cells in 2011-2018, prior to COVID-19. CD4+ T cells were isolated from the cells after around 10 days of culture. The CDR3 is 19 amino acids. The germline CDR1 and CDR2 sequences are LGHNA and YNFKEQ. V lost 4 bases to trimming and J lost 0 bases, with 19 bases between them. There are a few counts of this clone. The antigen remains unidentified.

The chain has TRBV4-2 and TRBJ2-6; possible D gene TRBD2, 6 bases. This clonotype was obtained from a human donor in good health. Sequencing input: CD4+ T cells from PBMCs, cultured in vitro. The CDR3 DNA follows: TGTGCCAGCAGCCCGATCGAACCGGGAGAGGTCTCTGGGGCCAACGTCCTGACTTTC. This codes for CASSPIEPGEVSGANVLTF.